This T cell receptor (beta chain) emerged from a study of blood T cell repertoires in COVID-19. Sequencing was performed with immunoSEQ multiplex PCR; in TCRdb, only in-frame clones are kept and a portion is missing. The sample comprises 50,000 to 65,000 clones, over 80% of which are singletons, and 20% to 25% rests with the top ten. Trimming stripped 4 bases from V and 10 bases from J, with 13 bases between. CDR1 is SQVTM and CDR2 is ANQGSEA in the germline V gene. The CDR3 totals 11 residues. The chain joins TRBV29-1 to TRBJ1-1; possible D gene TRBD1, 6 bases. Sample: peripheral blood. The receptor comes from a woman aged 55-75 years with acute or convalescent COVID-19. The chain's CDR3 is CSVGGGPGAFF. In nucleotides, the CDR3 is TGCAGCGTTGGGGGGGGGCCAGGAGCTTTCTTT.